These 21 T cell receptor beta chains share one sample of origin, sequenced in a study of blood T cell repertoires in COVID-19. Sequencing used immunoSEQ multiplex PCR; TCRdb keeps in-frame clones, though not all of them. The sample records about 230,000 clones, around 83% being singletons. The sequencing sample was made of peripheral blood. All receptors come from a man in his forties or fifties with active or convalescent COVID-19.

J is TRBJ1-2 and V is TRBV7-9; weak D call: TRBD1 (6 bases). The CDR3 runs 14 residues. Germline V gives CDR1 SEHNR, CDR2 FQNEAQ (reference sequence). Deletions cut 5 bases from V and 1 base from J, with 11 bases between. The CDR3 spells CASSRQQGNYGYTF. In DNA, the CDR3 is TGTGCCAGCAGCAGACAACAGGGTAACTATGGCTACACCTTC. The whole variable domain, filled in from reference TRBV7-9 and TRBJ1-2, reads DTGVSQNPRHKITKRGQNVTFRCDPISEHNRLYWYRQTLGQGPEFLTYFQNEAQLEKSRLLSDRFSAERPKGSFSTLEIQRTEQGDSAMYLCASSRQQGNYGYTFGSGTRLTVV.

This sequence joins TRBV6-5 and TRBJ1-1; D perhaps matches TRBD1 (6 bases). The CDR3 runs to 13 residues. Germline V gene lookup returns CDR1 MNHEY and CDR2 SVGAGI. Trimming removed 4 bases at V and 12 bases at J, with 18 bases between. The CDR3 spells CASSSSPGVLTFF. CDR3 nucleotide sequence: TGTGCCAGCAGTTCCTCGCCAGGGGTCCTGACTTTCTTT.

V usage is TRBV7-9 and J usage is TRBJ1-1; D is uncertain. The CDR3 is made up of 13 amino acids. Germline-derived CDR1 and CDR2 are SEHNR and FQNEAQ (reference sequence). V was clipped by 3 bases and J by 1 base, with 6 bases between them. In DNA, the CDR3 is TGTGCCAGCAGCTTCCGGGAGAACACTGAAGCTTTCTTT. This encodes CASSFRENTEAFF.

V is TRBV27 and J is TRBJ2-3, with D possibly matching TRBD2 (5 bases). CDR3 size: 15 residues. The V and J ends lost 8 bases and 4 bases respectively, with 19 bases between them. CDR1 and CDR2 (germline): MNHEY, SMNVEV (reference sequence). The CDR3 DNA sequence: TGTGCCAGCGCCTGGACTCTTTATTCCGCAGATACGCAGTATTTT. As protein: CASAWTLYSADTQYF.

Details on this clone: The sample holds other DNA sequences that translate to the same CDR3. V is TRBV9 and J is TRBJ2-2; TRBD2 agrees at 12 bases. The CDR3 is 16 residues long. The V segment lost 4 bases and the J segment 4 bases; nucleotides outside the gene matches: 5. Germline V CDR1 and CDR2: SGDLS, YYNGEE. The CDR3 DNA sequence: TGTGCCAGCAGCCCACGACTAGCGGGGGCCACCGGGGAGCTGTTTTTT. It codes for CASSPRLAGATGELFF.

The chain has TRBV2 and TRBJ2-1, with 9 nucleotides matching TRBD1. The germline V gene has CDR1 SNHLY and CDR2 FYNNEI. With 1 base clipped from V and 7 bases from J, the junction kept 11 bases outside the gene matches. This CDR3 has 17 amino acids. The CDR3 nucleotides are TGTGCCAGCAGTGAAGGTACAGGGGGCCTGAATTGGAATGAGCAGTTCTTC. This translates into CASSEGTGGLNWNEQFF.

V is TRBV7-5 and J is TRBJ2-1; the table's D call, TRBD2, was not checked against the DNA. TRBV7-5 is an annotated pseudogene. The CDR3 runs to 16 residues. The CDR3 nucleotides are TGTGTCAGAAGCTCATTTCCGGGCGGGGTTTACAATGAGCAGTTCTTC. Translation: CVRSSFPGGVYNEQFF.

This sequence joins TRBV23-1 and TRBJ1-4; D perhaps matches TRBD1 (6 bases). TRBV23-1 is noted as an ORF with a role that remains uncertain. This CDR3 spans 15 amino acids. Trimming stripped 3 bases from V and 3 bases from J, with 11 bases between. In DNA, the CDR3 is TGCGCCAGCAGTCATCGGGGGGCGTCTAATGAAAAACTGTTTTTT. Protein: CASSHRGASNEKLFF.

In nucleotides, the CDR3 is TGTGCCAGCAGCCGAGGACAGGGGGTCAATTTTTACGAGCAGTACTTC. Its translation is CASSRGQGVNFYEQYF. The chain couples TRBV9 to TRBJ2-7, with 10 bases that match TRBD1. V lost 4 bases and J lost 4; bases outside the gene matches: 11. This CDR3 has 16 residues. CDR1 and CDR2 (germline): SGDLS, YYNGEE.

V gene TRBV29-1 combines with J gene TRBJ1-1; D call uncertain. Germline V gene data show CDR1 as SQVTM and CDR2 as ANQGSEA. V was pared by 7 bases and J by 5 bases, with 17 bases between. The CDR3 has 13 amino acids. The CDR3 sequence is CSAPGILGTEAFF. Here the CDR3 DNA reads TGCAGCGCCCCGGGAATTTTGGGGACTGAAGCTTTCTTT. The variable domain in full, completed from reference TRBV29-1 and TRBJ1-1, reads SAVISQKPSRDICQRGTSLTIQCQVDSQVTMMFWYRQQPGQSLTLIATANQGSEATYESGFVIDKFPISRPNLTFSTLTVSNMSPEDSSIYLCSAPGILGTEAFFGQGTRLTVV.

The CDR3 sequence is CASSLGGAGNTIYF. The CDR3 DNA follows: TGTGCCAGCAGCTTAGGGGGCGCTGGAAACACCATATATTTT. The rearrangement joins TRBV7-2 to TRBJ1-3; weak D call: TRBD1 (5 bases). The CDR3 covers 14 residues. V was trimmed by 1 base and J by 2 bases, leaving 6 bases between them. Looked up from germline, CDR1 is SGHTA and CDR2 is FQGNSA.

For the CDR3, the DNA is TGTGCCATCAGTGAGCCGGGACAGGGGGCTTTGAACATTCAGTACTTC. It specifies CAISEPGQGALNIQYF. The genes are TRBV10-3 and TRBJ2-4; 12 positions match TRBD1. The V gene end was trimmed by 2 bases and the J gene end by 7 bases; junction bases not matched to a gene: 6. This CDR3 spans 16 amino acids. The germline gives CDR1 ENHRY, CDR2 SYGVKD.

This chain connects TRBV6-5 to TRBJ2-7; tentatively, D is TRBD1 (6 bases). Germline CDR1 MNHEY, CDR2 SVGAGI. Trimming stripped 0 bases from V and 2 bases from J, with 8 bases between. The CDR3 sequence is 14 residues long. The CDR3 region is CASSYSRQAYEQYF. CDR3 bases: TGTGCCAGCAGTTACTCGAGACAGGCCTACGAGCAGTACTTC.

The rearrangement links TRBV30 to TRBJ2-6, with a weak D call TRBD2 (6 bases). From germline, CDR1 is GTSNPN and CDR2 SVGIG (reference sequence). The CDR3 extends over 14 amino acids. V was cut by 1 base and J by 2 bases, with 6 bases left in between. The CDR3 protein is CAWSAGAGANVLTF. For the CDR3, the DNA is TGTGCCTGGAGTGCGGGAGCTGGGGCCAACGTCCTGACTTTC.

V gene TRBV2 combines with J gene TRBJ1-2; D may be TRBD1 (6 bases). Germline CDR1 SNHLY, CDR2 FYNNEI. The CDR3 has 13 residues. Between the trimmed V and J ends, which lost 8 bases and 8 bases, there was a span of 18 bases. CDR3 protein: CASRRDTYGGYTF. The CDR3 DNA follows: TGTGCCAGCCGAAGGGACACCTATGGGGGCTACACCTTC.

V and J are TRBV18 and TRBJ1-4; D ambiguous. In germline, CDR1 is KGHSH, CDR2 LQKENI. V lost 2 bases and J lost 0, with 10 bases in between. This CDR3 contains 16 residues. The CDR3 sequence: CASSPNGPATNEKLFF. The CDR3 nucleotides read TGTGCCAGCTCACCAAATGGGCCTGCAACTAATGAAAAACTGTTTTTT.

This clone came up a few times. The chain uses TRBV5-1 and TRBJ1-6, with TRBD1 as a possible D gene (6 bases). Germline values: CDR1 SGHRS, CDR2 YFSETQ. The CDR3 is 15 amino acids. Trimming stripped 0 bases from V and 5 bases from J, with 9 bases between. CDR3 in DNA: TGCGCCAGCAGCTTGGAGGGGGAACATAATTCACCCCTCCACTTT. This encodes CASSLEGEHNSPLHF. Using reference TRBV5-1 and TRBJ1-6 for the parts outside the CDR3, the full variable domain is KAGVTQTPRYLIKTRGQQVTLSCSPISGHRSVSWYQQTPGQGLQFLFEYFSETQRNKGNFPGRFSGRQFSNSRSEMNVSTLELGDSALYLCASSLEGEHNSPLHFGNGTRLTVT.

As DNA, the CDR3 is TGTGCCAGCAGTCCCACAGGGGATGAGCAGTTCTTC. This gives the protein CASSPTGDEQFF. The chain employs TRBV27 and TRBJ2-1; 7 bases align to TRBD1. V lost 5 bases, J lost 8 bases, and 3 bases stayed unmatched. There are 12 residues in the CDR3. Germline V CDR1 and CDR2: MNHEY, SMNVEV (reference sequence).

As concerns this clone: The junction differs from germline at one of its ends, possibly a read error. V is TRBV12-3 or TRBV12-4 and J is TRBJ1-1; D not certain. The CDR3 length is 11 residues. In nucleotides, the CDR3 is TGTGCCTGCAGACAGAACACTGAAGCTTTCTTT. Translated, it gives CACRQNTEAFF.

The chain recombines TRBV11-3 with TRBJ2-5, with D possibly being TRBD1 (5 bases). Germline CDR1 and CDR2: SGHNT and YENEEA. Trimming left V 5 bases short and J 3 bases short, with 13 bases between. This CDR3 has 14 amino acids. The CDR3 sequence is CASSPDRVKETQYF. CDR3 coding DNA: TGTGCCAGCAGCCCCGACAGAGTAAAAGAGACCCAGTACTTC.

This chain joins TRBV7-8 and TRBJ1-5, with no clear D. Germline V gives CDR1 SGHVS, CDR2 FQNEAQ. This CDR3 contains 13 residues. Trimming pared 3 bases from V and 7 bases from J, leaving 10 bases between. CDR3 nucleotide sequence: TGTGCCAGCAGCTTGGTAGACATACAGCCCCAGCATTTT. As protein: CASSLVDIQPQHF.